This TCR beta chain was captured in a study of tumor-infiltrating lymphocytes in localized non-small cell lung cancer. Study-level information: Patients included smokers and never-smokers with various histologies, some sampled after neoadjuvant chemotherapy. Tumor tissue and non-adjacent uninvolved lung came from each patient.

Findings and caveats of the study: Only some patients had TCR sequencing, depending on available tissue. Technical variation could not be separated from intratumor heterogeneity here.

Produced via immunoSEQ multiplex PCR; TCRdb's table is partial and in-frame only. Of around 13,000 clones in the sample, 68% were seen once. Worth noting for this clone: Its antigen is not identified.

The length of the CDR3 is 15 residues. In germline, CDR1 is SGHDT, CDR2 YYEEEE. Trimming removed 2 bases from V and 4 bases from J, with 15 bases in between. The specimen was uninvolved lung tissue not adjacent to the tumor. The rearrangement joins TRBV5-6 to TRBJ1-2; D call uncertain. The sequence was obtained from a human donor with non-small cell lung cancer. CDR3 residues: CASSFASDGPYGYTF. CDR3 nucleotides: TGTGCCAGCAGCTTCGCGTCGGACGGTCCCTATGGCTACACCTTC.